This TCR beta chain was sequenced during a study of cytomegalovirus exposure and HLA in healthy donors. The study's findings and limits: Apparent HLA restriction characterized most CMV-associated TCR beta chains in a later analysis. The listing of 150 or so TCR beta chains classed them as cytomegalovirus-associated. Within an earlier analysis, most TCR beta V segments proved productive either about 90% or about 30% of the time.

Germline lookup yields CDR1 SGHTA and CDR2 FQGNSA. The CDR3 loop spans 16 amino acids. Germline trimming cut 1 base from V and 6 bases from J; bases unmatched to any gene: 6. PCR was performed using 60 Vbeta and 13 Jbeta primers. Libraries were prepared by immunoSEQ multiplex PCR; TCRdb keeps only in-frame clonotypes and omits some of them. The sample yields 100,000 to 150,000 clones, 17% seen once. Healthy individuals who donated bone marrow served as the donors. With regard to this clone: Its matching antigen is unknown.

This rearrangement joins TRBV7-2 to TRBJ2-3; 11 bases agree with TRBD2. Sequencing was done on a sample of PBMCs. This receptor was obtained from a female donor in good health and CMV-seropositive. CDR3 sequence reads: CASSLDLAGGTDTQYF. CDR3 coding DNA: TGTGCCAGCAGCTTAGATCTAGCGGGGGGTACCGATACGCAGTATTTT.